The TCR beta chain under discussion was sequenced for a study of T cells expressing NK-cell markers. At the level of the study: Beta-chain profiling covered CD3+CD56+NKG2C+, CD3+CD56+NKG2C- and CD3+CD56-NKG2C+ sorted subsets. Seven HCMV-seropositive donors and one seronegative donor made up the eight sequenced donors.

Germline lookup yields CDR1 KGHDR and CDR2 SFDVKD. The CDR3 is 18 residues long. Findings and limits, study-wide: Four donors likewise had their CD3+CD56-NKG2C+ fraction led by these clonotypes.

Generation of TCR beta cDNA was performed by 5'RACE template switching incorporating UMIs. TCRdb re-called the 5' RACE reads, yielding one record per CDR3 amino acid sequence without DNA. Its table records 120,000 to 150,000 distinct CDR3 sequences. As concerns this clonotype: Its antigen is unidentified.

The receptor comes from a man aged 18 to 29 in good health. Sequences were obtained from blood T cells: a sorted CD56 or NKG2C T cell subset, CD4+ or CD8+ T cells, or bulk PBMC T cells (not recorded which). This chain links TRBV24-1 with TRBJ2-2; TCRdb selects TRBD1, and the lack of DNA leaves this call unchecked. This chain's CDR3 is CATSEALWGGESTGELFF.